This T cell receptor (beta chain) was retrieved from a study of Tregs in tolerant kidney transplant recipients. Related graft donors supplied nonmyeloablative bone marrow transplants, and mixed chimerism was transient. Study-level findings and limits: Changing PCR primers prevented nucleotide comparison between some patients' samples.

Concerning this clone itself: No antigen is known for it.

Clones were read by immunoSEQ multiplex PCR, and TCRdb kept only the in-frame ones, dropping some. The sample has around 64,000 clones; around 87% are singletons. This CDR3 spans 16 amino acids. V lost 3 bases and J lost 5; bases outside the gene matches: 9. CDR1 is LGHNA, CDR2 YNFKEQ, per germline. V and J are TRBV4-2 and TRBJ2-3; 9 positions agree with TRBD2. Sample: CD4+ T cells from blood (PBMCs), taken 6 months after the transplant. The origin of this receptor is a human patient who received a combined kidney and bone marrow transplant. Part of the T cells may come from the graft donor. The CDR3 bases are TGTGCCAGCAGCCAGTGGCGGGGGGGGGCCGAAGATACGCAGTATTTT. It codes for CASSQWRGGAEDTQYF.